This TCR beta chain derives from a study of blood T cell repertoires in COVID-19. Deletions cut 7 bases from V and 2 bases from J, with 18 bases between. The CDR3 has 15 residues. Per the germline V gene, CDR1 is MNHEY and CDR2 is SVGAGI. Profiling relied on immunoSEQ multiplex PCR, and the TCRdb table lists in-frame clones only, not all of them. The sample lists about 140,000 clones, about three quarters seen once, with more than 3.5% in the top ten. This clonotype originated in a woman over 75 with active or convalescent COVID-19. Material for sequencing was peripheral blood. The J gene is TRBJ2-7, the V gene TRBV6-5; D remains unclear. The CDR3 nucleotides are TGTGCCAGCAACCCCGGGTTGGGTTTGACCTACGAGCAGTACTTC. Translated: CASNPGLGLTYEQYF.